The T cell receptor (beta chain) described here comes from a study of cytomegalovirus exposure and HLA in healthy donors. 60 Vbeta and 13 Jbeta primers were used in PCR. TCRdb's copy holds only in-frame clones and misses some; the assay was immunoSEQ multiplex PCR. The sample has approximately 150,000 clones; about 80% are singletons. On this clone: Its antigen is unknown.

Whole-study findings and limits: TRBV6-2, TRBV6-3 and some other V segments were unresolvable in 87-base-pair reads. In a later analysis, TCR beta V- and J-gene trimming showed a link to a missense DCLRE1C variant.

With 2 bases removed from V and 6 bases from J, the gap between germline ends came to 16 bases. Germline values: CDR1 SNHLY, CDR2 FYNNEI. The CDR3 loop spans 15 amino acids. The chain joins TRBV2 to TRBJ1-1, with D unclear. Material: PBMCs. This sequence originates from a man under 40 in good health and CMV-seropositive. Here the CDR3 reads CASSESPREGAEAFF. The CDR3 region has the DNA TGTGCCAGCAGTGAATCCCCGCGGGAGGGAGCTGAAGCTTTCTTT.